This T cell receptor beta chain was identified during a study of graft-versus-host responses after intestinal transplantation. Sequencing used immunoSEQ multiplex PCR; TCRdb keeps in-frame clones, though not all of them. The sample includes about 18,000 clones, roughly three quarters of them seen just once. Germline CDR1 is MNHNY and CDR2 is SVGAGI (reference sequence). Trimming stripped 4 bases from V and 2 bases from J, with 6 bases between. There are 12 residues in the CDR3. Grafts had their tissue processed, releasing intraepithelial and lamina propria lymphocytes. The receptor was isolated from a human patient who received an intestinal transplant, so some T cells may come from the graft donor. The V call is TRBV6-6, the J call TRBJ2-7, with D uncertain. Here the sequenced sample was ileum tissue, taken roughly 450 days after intestinal transplant. The CDR3 coding sequence is TGTGCCAGCAGTTCCCCAGCCTACGAGCAGTACTTC. Protein product: CASSSPAYEQYF.